This T cell receptor beta chain came from a study of blood T cells in healthy people across ages. Points from the study as a whole: Using unsorted PBMCs precluded a conclusive naive versus antigen-experienced comparison.

The CDR3 runs to 15 residues. V trimming: 1 base; J trimming: 6 bases; junction bases outside the gene matches: 5. Germline values: CDR1 MGHRA, CDR2 YSYEKL. Comment on this clonotype: Its antigen is undetermined.

Using a J-beta primer mix together with a sample-barcoded 5' primer, a second PCR was run for roughly 6 to 12 cycles. TCRdb re-called the 5' RACE reads with MiXCR, one entry per CDR3 protein. This table has some 1,000,000 distinct CDR3 sequences, 25% appearing once. A further study also used this sample, focusing on T cells of mothers and their children.

The chain joins TRBV4-1 to TRBJ1-5, with TRBD1 matching over 8 bases. Sequenced: blood. This TCR derives from a girl aged 2 to 9 in good health. Here the CDR3 DNA reads TGCGCCAGCAGCCAAGTGACAGGGGTGGGTCAGCCCCAGCATTTT. As protein: CASSQVTGVGQPQHF.